One TCR beta chain is described in this entry. Its antigen is not known. Germline loops: CDR1 LGHNT, CDR2 FRNRAP. V was trimmed by 2 bases and J by 0 bases, leaving 7 bases between them. The CDR3 is made up of 15 amino acids. Measured with immunoSEQ multiplex PCR; TCRdb has only the in-frame clones, and not every one. The sample has about 350,000 clones, 88% seen once. This sample is part of a study of Ad26.COV2.S vaccination and SARS-CoV-2 variants. Treatment denoted: about 20 received Ad26.COV2.S at low or high dose, single or two shots; about 5 received placebo; per-sample allocation not given. Repertoires come from day 63 after the first vaccine or placebo injection. General observations from the study: Non-spike TCR breadth was similar in vaccine and placebo recipients. It was reported that spike-specific CD8+ and CD4+ T cell responses were substantially broad after vaccination.

The sample was peripheral blood, taken in a trial of Ad26.COV2.S vaccine versus placebo. The origin of this receptor is a person aged 18-60 years who received the Ad26.COV2.S COVID-19 vaccine or a placebo. The chain uses TRBV12-5 and TRBJ1-4, with D possibly matching TRBD1 (5 bases). CDR3 DNA sequence: TGTGCTAGTGGTTTGAGGGGAGCAACTAATGAAAAACTGTTTTTT. Translating gives CASGLRGATNEKLFF.